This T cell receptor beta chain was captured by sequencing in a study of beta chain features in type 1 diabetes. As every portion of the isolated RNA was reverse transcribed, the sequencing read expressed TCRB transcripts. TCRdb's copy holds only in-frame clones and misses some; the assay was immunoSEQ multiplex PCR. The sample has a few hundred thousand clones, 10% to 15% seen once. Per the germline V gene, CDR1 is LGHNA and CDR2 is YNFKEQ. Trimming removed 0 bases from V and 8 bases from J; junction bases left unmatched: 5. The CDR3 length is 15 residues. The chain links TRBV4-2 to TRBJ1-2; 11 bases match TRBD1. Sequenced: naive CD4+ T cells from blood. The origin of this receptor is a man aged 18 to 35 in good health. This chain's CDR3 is CASSQDRDRGFGYTF. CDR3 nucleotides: TGTGCCAGCAGCCAAGACCGGGACAGGGGGTTCGGCTACACCTTC.